This TCR beta chain originates from a study of cytomegalovirus exposure and HLA in healthy donors. Study conclusions and caveats: Apart from CMV serostatus, no immune exposure information was available.

This clone was recorded only once. The antigen is undetermined. As for the donors, each was a healthy bone marrow donor. PCR amplification relied on 60 Vbeta primers (plus 13 Jbeta primers). TCRdb's table, derived via immunoSEQ multiplex PCR, lists solely in-frame clones and lacks some. The sample includes more than 90,000 clones, roughly three quarters of them seen just once. Per germline, CDR1 MNHNY and CDR2 SVGAGI (reference sequence). CDR3 size: 13 residues. V lost 2 bases, J lost 2 bases, and 7 bases lay in between. This sequence originates from a woman aged 18 to 35 in good health and CMV-seropositive. The sequenced sample consisted of PBMCs. This chain uses TRBV6-6 with TRBJ2-7, with a weak D call TRBD1 (5 bases). The CDR3 loop is CASSYRGPYEQYF. Here the CDR3 DNA reads TGTGCCAGCAGTTACAGGGGCCCCTACGAGCAGTACTTC.